This T cell receptor beta chain was found in a study of blood T cell repertoires in COVID-19. Produced via immunoSEQ multiplex PCR; TCRdb's table is partial and in-frame only. The data contain about 440,000 clones, about 85% of them singletons. Participant-given clinical history determined each cohort assignment. The germline V and J ends were trimmed by 6 bases and 7 bases, with 17 bases remaining between them. The CDR3 sequence is 15 residues long. Per germline, CDR1 SGHTS and CDR2 YDEGEE. This sequence was found in a woman between 18 and 29 years old with acute COVID-19. The V call is TRBV5-8, the J call TRBJ1-6, with unresolved D. The sample consisted of PBMCs or T cells enriched from blood (not recorded which). This CDR3 reads CASTISGYGNSPLHF. The CDR3 region has the DNA TGTGCCAGCACCATAAGCGGGTACGGGAATTCACCCCTCCACTTT.